The 10 T cell receptor beta chains below all came from one sample that was sequenced in a study of blood T cell repertoires in COVID-19. This table comes from immunoSEQ multiplex PCR, and its TCRdb copy is limited to in-frame clones, with some not included. In the table there are fewer than 250,000 clones, around 90% of which are singletons. Sequenced input: PBMCs or T cells enriched from blood (not recorded which). All receptors derive from a woman aged 25 to 39 who had been exposed to COVID-19.

This clone was counted once. V is TRBV19 and J is TRBJ1-5; 7 bases agree with TRBD1. V was pared by 6 bases and J by 0 bases, with 5 bases of the junction left unmatched. The CDR3 runs to 15 residues. The germline V gene encodes CDR1 LNHDA and CDR2 SQIVND (reference sequence). CDR3 protein: CASRDRSYSNQPQHF. The CDR3 DNA follows: TGTGCCAGTAGGGACAGGTCGTATAGCAATCAGCCCCAGCATTTT.

The J gene is TRBJ2-5, the V gene TRBV7-9, with 8 bases matching TRBD1. This CDR3 has 15 residues. Germline trimming cut 3 bases from V and 3 bases from J; bases unmatched to any gene: 6. Germline V gives CDR1 SEHNR, CDR2 FQNEAQ (reference sequence). In nucleotides, the CDR3 is TGTGCCAGCAGCTTCGGCAGGGGGCTGAAAGAGACCCAGTACTTC. Residues: CASSFGRGLKETQYF. Supplemented by reference TRBV7-9 and TRBJ2-5, the full variable domain reads DTGVSQNPRHKITKRGQNVTFRCDPISEHNRLYWYRQTLGQGPEFLTYFQNEAQLEKSRLLSDRFSAERPKGSFSTLEIQRTEQGDSAMYLCASSFGRGLKETQYFGPGTRLLVL.

This clone was found once. This chain links TRBV2 with TRBJ1-5; 9 bases align to TRBD1. CDR1 and CDR2 from the germline V gene are SNHLY and FYNNEI. The ends lost 6 bases at V and 6 bases at J; junction bases unmatched: 9. This CDR3 has 15 residues. The CDR3 here is CASRGPGQGTQPQHF. In DNA form, the CDR3 reads TGTGCCAGCAGGGGGCCGGGACAGGGAACTCAGCCCCAGCATTTT.

V usage is TRBV6-5 and J usage is TRBJ2-3; 9 nucleotides align to TRBD2. CDR1 is MNHEY and CDR2 is SVGAGI in the germline V gene. This CDR3 is 15 amino acids long. The J segment lost 4 bases and the V segment lost 6 bases, leaving 8 bases of the junction unmatched. The CDR3 reads CASRSLLAGPDTQYF. The CDR3, as DNA: TGTGCCAGCAGATCCTTGCTAGCGGGACCAGATACGCAGTATTTT.

This clone was observed once. The rearrangement links TRBV5-1 to TRBJ1-4, with D uncertain. The CDR3 runs to 12 residues. V lost 0 bases, J lost 12 bases, and 9 bases lay in between. Looked up from germline, CDR1 is SGHRS and CDR2 is YFSETQ. CDR3 protein: CASSLEGRELFF. The CDR3 DNA follows: TGCGCCAGCAGCTTGGAAGGGAGGGAACTGTTTTTT.

J is TRBJ2-2 and V is TRBV7-2; possibly TRBD2 for D (5 bases). The CDR3 length is 14 residues. Trimming cost V 10 bases and J 5 bases, with 17 bases left between them. CDR1 and CDR2 from the germline V gene are SGHTA and FQGNSA. CDR3 loop: CAIEILAWTGELFF. CDR3 DNA sequence: TGTGCCATCGAGATTCTAGCATGGACCGGGGAGCTGTTTTTT.

This clone was seen only a few times. The V call is TRBV11-2, the J call TRBJ1-4; D not certain. The germline V gene encodes CDR1 SGHAT and CDR2 FQNNGV. Between the trimmed V and J ends, which lost 5 bases and 4 bases, there was a span of 14 bases. CDR3 size: 15 residues. CDR3 coding DNA: TGTGCCAGCAGCCCGACCCCGACGGGTAATGAAAAACTGTTTTTT. Protein: CASSPTPTGNEKLFF.

The chain joins TRBV3-1 (or the pseudogene TRBV3-2) to TRBJ2-1; D may be TRBD1 (5 bases). The CDR3 length is 15 residues. V lost 6 bases and J 0 bases, leaving 12 bases between the germline ends. Germline CDR1 and CDR2: LGHDT and YNNKEL (reference sequence). CDR3 sequence reads: CASRHDRSSYNEQFF. CDR3 sequence (DNA): TGTGCCAGCAGGCATGACAGAAGCTCCTACAATGAGCAGTTCTTC.

The chain has TRBV5-6 and TRBJ1-1; D is perhaps TRBD1 (6 bases). The germline V gene has CDR1 SGHDT and CDR2 YYEEEE. The CDR3 loop spans 15 amino acids. V was cut by 4 bases and J by 1 base, with 14 bases left in between. The DNA for the CDR3 is TGTGCCAGCAGCCCTCTTACGGGACAGAACACTGAAGCTTTCTTT. Its translation is CASSPLTGQNTEAFF.

V gene TRBV28 combines with J gene TRBJ2-3; D is unclear. Germline V gene lookup returns CDR1 MDHEN and CDR2 SYDVKM. CDR3 length: 14 amino acids. Trimming left V 3 bases short and J 4 bases short, with 11 bases between. The CDR3: CASSLGQDPDTQYF. In DNA form, the CDR3 reads TGTGCCAGCAGTTTGGGCCAGGATCCAGATACGCAGTATTTT.